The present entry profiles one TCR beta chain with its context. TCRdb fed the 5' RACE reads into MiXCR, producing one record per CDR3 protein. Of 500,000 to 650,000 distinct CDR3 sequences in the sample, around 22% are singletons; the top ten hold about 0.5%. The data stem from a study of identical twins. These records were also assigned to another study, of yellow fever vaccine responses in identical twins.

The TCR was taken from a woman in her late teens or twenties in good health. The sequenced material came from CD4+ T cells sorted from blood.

CDR3 protein: CASRLGTSHGGAFF. Written as DNA, the CDR3 is TGTGCCAGCAGACTCGGGACCTCCCATGGTGGAGCTTTCTTT. This chain joins TRBV12-3 or TRBV12-4 and TRBJ1-1; D is perhaps TRBD1 (5 bases). V lost 6 bases to trimming and J lost 10 bases, with 21 bases between them. The CDR3 loop spans 14 amino acids.